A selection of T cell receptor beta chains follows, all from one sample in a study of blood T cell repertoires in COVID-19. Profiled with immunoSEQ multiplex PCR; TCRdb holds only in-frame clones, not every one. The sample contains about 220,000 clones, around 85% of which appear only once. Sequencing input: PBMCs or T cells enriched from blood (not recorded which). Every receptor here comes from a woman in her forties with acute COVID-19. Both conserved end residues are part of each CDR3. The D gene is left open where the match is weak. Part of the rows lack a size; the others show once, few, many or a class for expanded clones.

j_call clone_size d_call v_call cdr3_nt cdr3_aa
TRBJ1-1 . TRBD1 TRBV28 TGTGCCAGCAGCTCACCGGGACAGGGTAAAACTGAAGCTTTCTTT CASSSPGQGKTEAFF
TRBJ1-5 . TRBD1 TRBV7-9 TGTGCCAGCAGCATGGGACAGGGATGGGACCAGCCCCAGCATTTT CASSMGQGWDQPQHF
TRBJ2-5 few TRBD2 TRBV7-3 TGTGCCAGCAGCTTAGGCGGGGGGGCCTTCGAAGAGACCCAGTACTTC CASSLGGGAFEETQYF
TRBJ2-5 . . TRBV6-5 TGTGCCAGCAGCCTCCGACTCCCCCTGGAGACCCAGTACTTC CASSLRLPLETQYF
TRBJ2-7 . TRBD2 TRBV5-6 TGTGCCAGCAGCTCCCGACTAGCGGGAAGTTTTCCCTACGAGCAGTACTTC CASSSRLAGSFPYEQYF
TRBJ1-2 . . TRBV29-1 TGCAGCGTAGCCCGAGAGAGTCGAGGCTATGGCTACACCTTC CSVARESRGYGYTF
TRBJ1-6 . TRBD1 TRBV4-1 TGCGCCAGCAGCCGAATAACAGGGGCGGGTTCACCCCTCCACTTT CASSRITGAGSPLHF
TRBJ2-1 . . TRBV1 TGCACCAGCAGCCAACCCCGGGGACATCACCACAATGAGCAGTTCTTC CTSSQPRGHHHNEQFF
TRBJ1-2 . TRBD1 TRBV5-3 TGTGCCAGAAGCTCTCACCCGACAGGGGGCGGCTACACCTTC CARSSHPTGGGYTF
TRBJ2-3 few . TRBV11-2 TGTGCCAGCAGCTTCCGGGGCTTGCGGGGCGTCACAGATACGCAGTATTTT CASSFRGLRGVTDTQYF
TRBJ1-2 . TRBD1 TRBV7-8 TGTGCCAGCAGCTTAGCGACAGGGAGTAACTATGGCTACACCTTC CASSLATGSNYGYTF
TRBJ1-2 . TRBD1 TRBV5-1 TGCGCCAGCTCGCTGGACAGGGAATTCTACACCTTC CASSLDREFYTF
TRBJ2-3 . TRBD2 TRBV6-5 TGTGCCAGCAGGATACTAGCGGGCCGCACAGATACGCAGTATTTT CASRILAGRTDTQYF
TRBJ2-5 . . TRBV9 TGTGCCAGCAGCGTAGCCAGCCAAGAGACCCAGTACTTC CASSVASQETQYF
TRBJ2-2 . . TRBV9 TGTGCCAGCAGCGTCGATGGGCACGGAGGGGAGCTGTTTTTT CASSVDGHGGELFF
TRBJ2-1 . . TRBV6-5 TGTGCCAGCAGTTACTCGTCAGGGTTTGAGCAGTTCTTC CASSYSSGFEQFF
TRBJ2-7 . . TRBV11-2 TGTGCCAGCAGCACCACCTCCAGGGATTACTACGAGCAGTACTTC CASSTTSRDYYEQYF
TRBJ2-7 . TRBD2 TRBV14 TGTGCCAGCAGCCAAAAAACGGGGGGTTCCGGGGGCGAGCAGTACTTC CASSQKTGGSGGEQYF
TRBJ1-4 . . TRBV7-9 TGTGCCAGCAGCTCCCAGGGAGGAACTAATGAAAAACTGTTTTTT CASSSQGGTNEKLFF
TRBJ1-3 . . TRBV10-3 TGTGCCATCAGTGTTGGAGGGACTGGAAACACCATATATTTT CAISVGGTGNTIYF
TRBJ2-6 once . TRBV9 TGTGCCAGCAGCGTAGATCGCGACTCTGGGGCCAACGTCCTGACTTTC CASSVDRDSGANVLTF
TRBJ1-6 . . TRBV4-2 TGTGCCAGCAGCCAAGATCTGGCCCCGGGGAAATATAATTCACCCCTCCACTTT CASSQDLAPGKYNSPLHF
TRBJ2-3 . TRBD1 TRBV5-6 TGTGCCAGCAGCCTGGGACAGCCCTTCACAGATACGCAGTATTTT CASSLGQPFTDTQYF
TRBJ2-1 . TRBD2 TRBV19 TGTGCCAGTACCCCCGGGACTACTTACAATGAGCAGTTCTTC CASTPGTTYNEQFF
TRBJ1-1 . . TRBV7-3 TGTGCCAGCAGCTTACGGCCGGCGGGGGGCCTCAAAGGGGCCACTGAAGCTTTCTTT CASSLRPAGGLKGATEAFF
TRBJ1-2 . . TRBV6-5 TGTGCCAGCAGTTTCCAGTCTAACTATGGCTACACCTTC CASSFQSNYGYTF
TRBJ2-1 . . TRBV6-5 TGTGCCAGCACCCACGGTTCCTACAATGAGCAGTTCTTC CASTHGSYNEQFF
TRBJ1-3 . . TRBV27 TGTGCCAGCAGTCTGTCAGGGGTGGTGGGAAACACCATATATTTT CASSLSGVVGNTIYF
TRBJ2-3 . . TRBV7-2 TGTGCCAGCGCCCGCGGGGCCTCCACAGATACGCAGTATTTT CASARGASTDTQYF
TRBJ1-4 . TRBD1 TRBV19 TGTGCCAGTAGTGGACAGGGGCGTGAAAAACTGTTTTTT CASSGQGREKLFF
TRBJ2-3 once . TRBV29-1 TGCAGCGTTGAAAAGGCTAGTCCGGGAGATACGCAGTATTTT CSVEKASPGDTQYF
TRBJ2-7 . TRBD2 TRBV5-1 TGCGCCAGCAGCTACGGACTAGCGGGAGACGAGCAGTACTTC CASSYGLAGDEQYF
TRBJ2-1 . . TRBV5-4 TGTGCCAGCAGCTTCTTGCGGGAGCAGTTCTTC CASSFLREQFF
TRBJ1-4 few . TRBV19 TGTGCCAGTACTTGGACTGGAGATGAAAAACTGTTTTTT CASTWTGDEKLFF
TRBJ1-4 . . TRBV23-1 TGCGCCAGCAGTTTTTATTACAGAATAACTAATGAAAAACTGTTTTTT CASSFYYRITNEKLFF
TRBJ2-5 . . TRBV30 TGTGCCTGGAACCTGGCAGGGGTAGAGACCCAGTACTTC CAWNLAGVETQYF
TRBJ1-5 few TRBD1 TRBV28 TGTGCCAGCAGTTTCTTGACAGGGGCCCATAGCAATCAGCCCCAGCATTTT CASSFLTGAHSNQPQHF
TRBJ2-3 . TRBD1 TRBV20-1 TGCAGTGCTAGTTATACAGGGGGCTCCGGCACAGATACGCAGTATTTT CSASYTGGSGTDTQYF
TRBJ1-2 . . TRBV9 TGTGCCAGCAGCGTAACAGAGTACTATGGCTACACCTTC CASSVTEYYGYTF
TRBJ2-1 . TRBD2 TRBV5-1 TGCGCCAGCAGCTTGGTAGCGGGAGGGAATAATGAGCAGTTCTTC CASSLVAGGNNEQFF
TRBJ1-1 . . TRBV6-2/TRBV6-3 TGTGCCAGCAGTTTAGCCAGGAACACTGAAGCTTTCTTT CASSLARNTEAFF
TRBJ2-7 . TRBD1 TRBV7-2 TGTGCCAGCAGCTTAGCCCGGGGACAGCCGTCCTACGAGCAGTACTTC CASSLARGQPSYEQYF
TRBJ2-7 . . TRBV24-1 TGTGCCACCAGTGAGGCGGCGAACTACGAGCAGTACTTC CATSEAANYEQYF
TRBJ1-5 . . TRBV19 TGTGCCAGTAGCGATCTTGGACTACTTGAAGGCAATCAGCCCCAGCATTTT CASSDLGLLEGNQPQHF
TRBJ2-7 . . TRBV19 TGTGCCAGTAGTACACGGAGAGCCTACGAGCAGTACTTC CASSTRRAYEQYF
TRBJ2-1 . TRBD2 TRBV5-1 TGCGCCAGCAGCCTTCAGAATGGACTAGCGGGACGCAATGAGCAGTTCTTC CASSLQNGLAGRNEQFF